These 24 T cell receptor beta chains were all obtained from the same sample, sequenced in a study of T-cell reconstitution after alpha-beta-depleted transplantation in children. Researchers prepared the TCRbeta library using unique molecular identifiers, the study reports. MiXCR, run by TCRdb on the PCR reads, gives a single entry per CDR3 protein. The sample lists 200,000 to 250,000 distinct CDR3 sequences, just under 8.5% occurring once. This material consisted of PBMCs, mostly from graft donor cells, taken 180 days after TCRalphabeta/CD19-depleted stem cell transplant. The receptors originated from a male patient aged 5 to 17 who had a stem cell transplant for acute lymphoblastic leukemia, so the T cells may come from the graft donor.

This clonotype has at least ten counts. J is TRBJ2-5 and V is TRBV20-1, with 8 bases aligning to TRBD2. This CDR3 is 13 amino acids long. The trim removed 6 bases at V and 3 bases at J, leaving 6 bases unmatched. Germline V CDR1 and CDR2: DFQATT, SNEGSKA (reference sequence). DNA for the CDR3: TGCAGTGCCGTAGCGGGGACTAAAGAGACCCAGTACTTC. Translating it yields CSAVAGTKETQYF.

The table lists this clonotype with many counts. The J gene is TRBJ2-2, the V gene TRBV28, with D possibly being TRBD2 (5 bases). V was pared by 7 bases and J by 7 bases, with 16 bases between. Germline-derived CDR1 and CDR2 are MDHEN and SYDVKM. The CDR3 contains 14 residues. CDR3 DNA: TGTGCCAGCAACCTGGAGGTTGGAGTCGGGGAGCTGTTTTTT. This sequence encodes CASNLEVGVGELFF.

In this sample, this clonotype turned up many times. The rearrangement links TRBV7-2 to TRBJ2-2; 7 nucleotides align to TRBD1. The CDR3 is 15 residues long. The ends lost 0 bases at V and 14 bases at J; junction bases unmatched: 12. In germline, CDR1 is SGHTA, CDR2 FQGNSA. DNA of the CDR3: TGTGCCAGCAGCTTAGCCAGGACAGGCAGACCGGATCTGTTTTTT. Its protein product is CASSLARTGRPDLFF.

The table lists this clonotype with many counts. CDR3 loop: CSVSPSIAKNIQYF. The CDR3 coding sequence is TGCAGCGTTAGCCCTTCCATAGCCAAAAACATTCAGTACTTC. V is TRBV29-1 and J is TRBJ2-4; the D is unclear. Germline loops: CDR1 SQVTM, CDR2 ANQGSEA. The V gene lost 5 bases and the J gene lost 0 bases, with 11 bases spanning the gap. CDR3 length: 14 amino acids.

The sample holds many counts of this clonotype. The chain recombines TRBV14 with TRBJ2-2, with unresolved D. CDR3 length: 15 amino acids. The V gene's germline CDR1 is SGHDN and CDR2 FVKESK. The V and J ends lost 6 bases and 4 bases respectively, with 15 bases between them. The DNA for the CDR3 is TGTGCCAGCAGTAGTCGAGTGCCTATCACCGGGGAGCTGTTTTTT. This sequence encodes CASSSRVPITGELFF.

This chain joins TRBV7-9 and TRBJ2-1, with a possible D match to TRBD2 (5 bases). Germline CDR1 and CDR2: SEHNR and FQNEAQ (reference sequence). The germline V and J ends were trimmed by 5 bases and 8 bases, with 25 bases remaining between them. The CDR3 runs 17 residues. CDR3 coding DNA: TGTGCCAGCAGCGATTTAATGAGCGGTTGGGGTTCGTATGAGCAGTTCTTC. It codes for CASSDLMSGWGSYEQFF.

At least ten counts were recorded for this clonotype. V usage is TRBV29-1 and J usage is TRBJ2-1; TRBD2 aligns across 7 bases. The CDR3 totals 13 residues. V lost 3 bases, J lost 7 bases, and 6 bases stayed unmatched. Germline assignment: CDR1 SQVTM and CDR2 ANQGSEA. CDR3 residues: CSVERERRNEQFF. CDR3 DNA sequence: TGCAGCGTTGAGCGGGAGAGAAGAAATGAGCAGTTCTTC.

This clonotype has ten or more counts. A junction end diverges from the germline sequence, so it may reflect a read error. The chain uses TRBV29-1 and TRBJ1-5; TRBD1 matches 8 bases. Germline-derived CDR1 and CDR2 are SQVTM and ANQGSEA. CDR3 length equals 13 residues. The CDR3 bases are TGCAGCGTTGAGACAGGGGAGGGCCAGCCCCATCATTTT. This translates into CSVETGEGQPHHF.

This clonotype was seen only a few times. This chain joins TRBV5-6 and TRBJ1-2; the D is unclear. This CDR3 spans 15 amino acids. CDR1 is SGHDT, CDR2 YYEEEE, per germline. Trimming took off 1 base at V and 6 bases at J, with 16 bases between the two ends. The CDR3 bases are TGTGCCAGCAGCTTGACCCTCCTCCGGGAGCATGGCTACACCTTC. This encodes CASSLTLLREHGYTF. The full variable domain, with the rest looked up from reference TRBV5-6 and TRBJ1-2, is DAGVTQSPTHLIKTRGQQVTLRCSPKSGHDTVSWYQQALGQGPQFIFQYYEEEERQRGNFPDRFSGHQFPNYSSELNVNALLLGDSALYLCASSLTLLREHGYTFGSGTRLTVV.

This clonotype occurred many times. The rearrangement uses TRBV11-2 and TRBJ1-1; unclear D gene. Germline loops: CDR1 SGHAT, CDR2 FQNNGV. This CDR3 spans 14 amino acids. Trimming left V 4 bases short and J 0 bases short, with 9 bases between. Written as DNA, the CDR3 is TGTGCCAGCAGCTCGGTGAGGTTGAACACTGAAGCTTTCTTT. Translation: CASSSVRLNTEAFF. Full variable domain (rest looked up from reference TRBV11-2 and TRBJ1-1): EAGVAQSPRYKIIEKRQSVAFWCNPISGHATLYWYQQILGQGPKLLIQFQNNGVVDDSQLPKDRFSAERLKGVDSTLKIQPAKLEDSAVYLCASSSVRLNTEAFFGQGTRLTVV.

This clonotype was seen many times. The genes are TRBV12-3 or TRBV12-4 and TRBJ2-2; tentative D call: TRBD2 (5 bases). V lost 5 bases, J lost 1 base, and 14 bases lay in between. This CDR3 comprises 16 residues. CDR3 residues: CASSLVVRGNTGELFF. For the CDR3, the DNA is TGTGCCAGCAGTCTCGTAGTTCGGGGGAACACCGGGGAGCTGTTTTTT.

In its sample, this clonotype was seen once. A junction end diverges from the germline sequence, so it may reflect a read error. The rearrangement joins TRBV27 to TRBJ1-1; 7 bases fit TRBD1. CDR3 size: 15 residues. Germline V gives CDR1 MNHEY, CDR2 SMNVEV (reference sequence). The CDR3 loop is CASSLSGRGCLRALF. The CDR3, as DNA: TGTGCCAGCAGTTTATCGGGCAGGGGGTGTTTAAGAGCTCTCTTT.

CDR3 DNA sequence: TGTGCCAGCAGTGACTCGTTCAAGGGGCTGATCCCCTACGAGCAGTACTTC. This translates into CASSDSFKGLIPYEQYF. The chain joins TRBV6-4 to TRBJ2-7; perhaps TRBD1 as D (5 bases). The germline V and J ends were trimmed by 0 bases and 2 bases, with 17 bases remaining between them. This CDR3 region has 17 residues. From germline, CDR1 is MRHNA and CDR2 SNTAGT.

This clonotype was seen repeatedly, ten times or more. CDR3 DNA sequence: TGTGCCAGCAGCTTGTCTTCCGGGACAGGGGGCTATGGCTACACCTTC. Translation: CASSLSSGTGGYGYTF. V usage is TRBV5-8 and J usage is TRBJ1-2; TRBD1 matches 11 bases. The CDR3 is 16 residues long. Trimming at V came to 1 base and at J to 4 bases, leaving 6 bases not matched to a gene. CDR1 SGHTS and CDR2 YDEGEE come from the germline V gene.

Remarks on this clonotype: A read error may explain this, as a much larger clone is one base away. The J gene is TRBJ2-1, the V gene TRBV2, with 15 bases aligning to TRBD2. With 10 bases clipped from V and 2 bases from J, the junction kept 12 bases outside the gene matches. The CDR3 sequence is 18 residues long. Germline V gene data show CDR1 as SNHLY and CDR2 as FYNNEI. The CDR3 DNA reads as TGTGCCATCTGTCAGCGGACTAGCGGGAGGGAGGCCTACAATGAGCAGTTCTTC. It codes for CAICQRTSGREAYNEQFF.

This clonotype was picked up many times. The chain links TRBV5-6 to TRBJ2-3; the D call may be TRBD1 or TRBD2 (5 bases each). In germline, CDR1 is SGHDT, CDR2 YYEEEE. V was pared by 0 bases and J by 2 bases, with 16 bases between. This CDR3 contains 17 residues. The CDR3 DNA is TGTGCCAGCAGCTTGGAGGTCCCGGGACCTCTCACAGATACGCAGTATTTT. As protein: CASSLEVPGPLTDTQYF.

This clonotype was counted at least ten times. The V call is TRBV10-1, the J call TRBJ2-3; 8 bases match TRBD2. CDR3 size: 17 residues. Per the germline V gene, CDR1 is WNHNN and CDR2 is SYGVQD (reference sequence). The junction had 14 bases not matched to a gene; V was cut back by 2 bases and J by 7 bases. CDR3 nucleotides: TGCGCCAGCAGTGAGAACCGGCCAGCGGGAGTCGGAAATACGCAGTATTTT. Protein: CASSENRPAGVGNTQYF.

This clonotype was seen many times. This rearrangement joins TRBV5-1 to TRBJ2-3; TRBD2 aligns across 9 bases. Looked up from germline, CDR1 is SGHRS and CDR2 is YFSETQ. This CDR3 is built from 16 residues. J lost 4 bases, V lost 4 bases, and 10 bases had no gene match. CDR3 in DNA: TGCGCCAGCAGCCTCACCGGGACTAGCCCGTCAGATACGCAGTATTTT. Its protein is CASSLTGTSPSDTQYF. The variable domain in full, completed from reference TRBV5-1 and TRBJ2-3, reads KAGVTQTPRYLIKTRGQQVTLSCSPISGHRSVSWYQQTPGQGLQFLFEYFSETQRNKGNFPGRFSGRQFSNSRSEMNVSTLELGDSALYLCASSLTGTSPSDTQYFGPGTRLTVL.

For the CDR3, the DNA is TGTGCCAGCAGCTTTGGGGCCACTGAAGCTTTCTTT. As protein: CASSFGATEAFF. V and J are TRBV11-1 and TRBJ1-1, with a weak D call TRBD1 (5 bases). The germline V gene encodes CDR1 SGHAT and CDR2 FQDESV (reference sequence). Between the trimmed V and J ends, which lost 3 bases and 4 bases, there was a span of 6 bases. The CDR3 spans 12 residues. Variable domain in full (rest from reference TRBV11-1 and TRBJ1-1): EAEVAQSPRYKITEKSQAVAFWCDPISGHATLYWYRQILGQGPELLVQFQDESVVDDSQLPKDRFSAERLKGVDSTLKIQPAELGDSAMYLCASSFGATEAFFGQGTRLTVV.

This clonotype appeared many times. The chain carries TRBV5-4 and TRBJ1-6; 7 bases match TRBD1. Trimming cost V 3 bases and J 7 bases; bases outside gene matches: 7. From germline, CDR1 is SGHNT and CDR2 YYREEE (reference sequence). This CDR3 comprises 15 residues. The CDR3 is CASSSPGQLNSPLHF. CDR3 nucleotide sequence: TGTGCCAGCAGCTCCCCGGGACAGCTAAATTCACCCCTCCACTTT.

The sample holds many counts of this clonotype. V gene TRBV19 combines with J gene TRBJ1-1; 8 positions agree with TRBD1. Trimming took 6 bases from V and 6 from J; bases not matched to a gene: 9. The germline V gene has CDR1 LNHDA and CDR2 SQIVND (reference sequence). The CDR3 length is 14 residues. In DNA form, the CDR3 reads TGTGCCAGTAGAAAACAGGGGGAGTCGTCTGAAGCTTTCTTT. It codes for CASRKQGESSEAFF.

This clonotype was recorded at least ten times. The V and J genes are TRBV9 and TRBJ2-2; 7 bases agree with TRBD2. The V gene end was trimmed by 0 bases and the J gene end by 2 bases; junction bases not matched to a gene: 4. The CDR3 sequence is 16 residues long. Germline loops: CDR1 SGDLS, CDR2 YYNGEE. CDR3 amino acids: CASSVAAGVNTGELFF. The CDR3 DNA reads TGTGCCAGCAGCGTAGCCGCGGGGGTAAACACCGGGGAGCTGTTTTTT.

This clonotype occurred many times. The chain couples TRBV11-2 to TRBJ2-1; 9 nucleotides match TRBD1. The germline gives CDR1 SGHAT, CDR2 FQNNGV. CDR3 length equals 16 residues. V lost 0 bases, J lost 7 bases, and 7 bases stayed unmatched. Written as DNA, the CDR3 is TGTGCCAGCAGCTTAGATTCCGGACAGGGGCGGAATGAGCAGTTCTTC. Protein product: CASSLDSGQGRNEQFF.

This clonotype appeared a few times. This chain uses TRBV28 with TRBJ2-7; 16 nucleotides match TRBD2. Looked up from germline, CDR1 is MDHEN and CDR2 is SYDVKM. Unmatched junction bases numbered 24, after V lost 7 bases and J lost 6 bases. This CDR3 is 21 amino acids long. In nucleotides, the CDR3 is TGTGCCAGCACCCACAATCACCCGGGACTAGCGGGAGGGTCCAACTATTTCGAGCAGTACTTC. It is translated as CASTHNHPGLAGGSNYFEQYF.